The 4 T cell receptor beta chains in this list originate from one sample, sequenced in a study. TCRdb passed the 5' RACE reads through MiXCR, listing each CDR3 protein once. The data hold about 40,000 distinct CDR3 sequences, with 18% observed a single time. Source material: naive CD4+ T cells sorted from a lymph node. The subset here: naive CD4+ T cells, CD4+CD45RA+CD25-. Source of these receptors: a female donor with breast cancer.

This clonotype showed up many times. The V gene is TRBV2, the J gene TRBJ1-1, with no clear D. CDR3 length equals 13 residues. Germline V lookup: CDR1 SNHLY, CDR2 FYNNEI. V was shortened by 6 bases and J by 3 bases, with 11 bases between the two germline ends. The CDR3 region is CASSHNEDTEAFF. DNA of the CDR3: TGTGCCAGCAGCCATAACGAGGACACTGAAGCTTTCTTT.

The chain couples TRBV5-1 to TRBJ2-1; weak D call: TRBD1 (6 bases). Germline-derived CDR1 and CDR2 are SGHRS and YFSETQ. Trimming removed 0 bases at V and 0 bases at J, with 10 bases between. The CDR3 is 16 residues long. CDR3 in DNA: TGCGCCAGCAGCTTGGCCGGGGACAACTCCTACAATGAGCAGTTCTTC. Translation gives CASSLAGDNSYNEQFF.

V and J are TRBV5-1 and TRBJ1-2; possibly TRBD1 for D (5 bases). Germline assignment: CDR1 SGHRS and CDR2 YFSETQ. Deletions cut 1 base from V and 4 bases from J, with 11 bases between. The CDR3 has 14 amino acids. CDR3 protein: CASSLTSGTYGYTF. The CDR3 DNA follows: TGCGCCAGCAGCTTGACCTCAGGGACCTATGGCTACACCTTC.

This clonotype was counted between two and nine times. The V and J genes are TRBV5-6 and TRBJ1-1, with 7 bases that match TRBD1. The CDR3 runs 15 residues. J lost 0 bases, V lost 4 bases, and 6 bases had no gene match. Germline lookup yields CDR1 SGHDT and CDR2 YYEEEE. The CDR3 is CASSPGGTMNTEAFF. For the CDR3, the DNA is TGTGCCAGCAGCCCAGGGGGTACAATGAACACTGAAGCTTTCTTT.